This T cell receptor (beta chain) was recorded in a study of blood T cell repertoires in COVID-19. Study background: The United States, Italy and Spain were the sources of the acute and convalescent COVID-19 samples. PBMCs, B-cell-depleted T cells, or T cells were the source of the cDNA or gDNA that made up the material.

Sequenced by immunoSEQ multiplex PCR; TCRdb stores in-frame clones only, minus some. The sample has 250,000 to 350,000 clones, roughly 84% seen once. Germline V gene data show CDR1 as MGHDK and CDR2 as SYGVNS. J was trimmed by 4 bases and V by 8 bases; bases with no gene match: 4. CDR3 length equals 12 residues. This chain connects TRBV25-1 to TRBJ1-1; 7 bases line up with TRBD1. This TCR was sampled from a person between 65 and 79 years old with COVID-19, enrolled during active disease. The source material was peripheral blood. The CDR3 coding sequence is TGTGCCAGCGGACAGGAGGGCACTGAAGCTTTCTTT. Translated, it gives CASGQEGTEAFF. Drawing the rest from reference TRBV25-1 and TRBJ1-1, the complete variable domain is EADIYQTPRYLVIGTGKKITLECSQTMGHDKMYWYQQDPGMELHLIHYSYGVNSTEKGDLSSESTVSRIRTEHFPLTLESARPSHTSQYLCASGQEGTEAFFGQGTRLTVV.